This TCR beta chain was sequenced in a study of blood T cell repertoires in COVID-19. Study context: Sites across the United States, Italy and Spain contributed samples from acute and convalescent COVID-19. Sample material is recorded as cDNA or gDNA derived from T cells, B-cell-depleted T cells, or PBMCs.

CDR1 is LNHDA, CDR2 SQIVND, per germline (reference sequence). The CDR3 length is 19 residues. The trim removed 0 bases at V and 2 bases at J, leaving 12 bases unmatched. Profiling relied on immunoSEQ multiplex PCR, and the TCRdb table lists in-frame clones only, not all of them. This sample has roughly 500,000 clones; 80% to 90% occur once, and the top ten carry about 3.2%. The sequence came from a human donor in a cohort sampled during active COVID-19. The specimen sequenced was peripheral blood. The genes are TRBV19 and TRBJ1-5, with 8 bases matching TRBD1. The CDR3 region is CASSIDRGRGQGGNQPQHF. CDR3 in DNA: TGTGCCAGTAGTATAGATCGGGGCAGGGGGCAAGGGGGCAATCAGCCCCAGCATTTT.